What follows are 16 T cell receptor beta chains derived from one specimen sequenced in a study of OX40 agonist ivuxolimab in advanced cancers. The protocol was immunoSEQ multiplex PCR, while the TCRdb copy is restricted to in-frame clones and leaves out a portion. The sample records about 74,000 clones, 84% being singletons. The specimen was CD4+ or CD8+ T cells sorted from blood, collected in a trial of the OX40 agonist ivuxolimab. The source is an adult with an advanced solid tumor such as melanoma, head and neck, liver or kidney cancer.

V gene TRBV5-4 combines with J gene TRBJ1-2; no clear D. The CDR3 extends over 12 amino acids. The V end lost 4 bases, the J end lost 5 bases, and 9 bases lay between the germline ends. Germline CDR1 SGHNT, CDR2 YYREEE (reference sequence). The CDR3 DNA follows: TGTGCCAGCAGCCCTGGACCGTATGGCTACACCTTC. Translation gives CASSPGPYGYTF.

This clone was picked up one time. The CDR3 DNA reads as TGTGCCAGCAGCCAAGATCTCCGTGAGCAGTTCTTC. Amino acids: CASSQDLREQFF. The gene calls are TRBV4-2 and TRBJ2-1; no reliable D call. Per germline, CDR1 LGHNA and CDR2 YNFKEQ. The CDR3 runs to 12 residues. The V end lost 0 bases, the J end lost 9 bases, and 6 bases lay between the germline ends.

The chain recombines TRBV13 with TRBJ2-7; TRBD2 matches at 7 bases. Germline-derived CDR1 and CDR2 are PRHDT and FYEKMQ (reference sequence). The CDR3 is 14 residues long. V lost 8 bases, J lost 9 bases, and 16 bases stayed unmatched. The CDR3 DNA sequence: TGTGCCAGCGCCAGGCTAGCGGAGTTCTGGGTGCAGTACTTC. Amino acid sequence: CASARLAEFWVQYF.

The CDR3 reads CASSRGSLGNEQFF. Here the CDR3 DNA reads TGTGCCAGCAGCAGGGGTTCTCTCGGCAATGAGCAGTTCTTC. The rearrangement joins TRBV6-1 to TRBJ2-1, with D perhaps matching TRBD1 (6 bases). Germline V gene data show CDR1 as MNHNS and CDR2 as SASEGT. Trimming removed 6 bases at V and 6 bases at J, with 15 bases between. The CDR3 covers 14 residues.

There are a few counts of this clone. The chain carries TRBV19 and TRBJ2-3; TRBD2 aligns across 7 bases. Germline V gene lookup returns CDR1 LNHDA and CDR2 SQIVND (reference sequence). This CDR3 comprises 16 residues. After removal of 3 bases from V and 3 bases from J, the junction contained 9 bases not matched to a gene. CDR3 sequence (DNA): TGTGCCAGTAGTATCATGGGGGGAGGGCCGACAGATACGCAGTATTTT. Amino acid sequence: CASSIMGGGPTDTQYF.

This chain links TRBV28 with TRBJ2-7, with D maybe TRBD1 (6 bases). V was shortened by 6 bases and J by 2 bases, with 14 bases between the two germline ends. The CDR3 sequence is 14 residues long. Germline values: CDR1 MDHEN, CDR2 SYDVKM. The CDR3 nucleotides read TGTGCCAGCAGCCTCCAGGGGACAACCTACGAGCAGTACTTC. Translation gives CASSLQGTTYEQYF.

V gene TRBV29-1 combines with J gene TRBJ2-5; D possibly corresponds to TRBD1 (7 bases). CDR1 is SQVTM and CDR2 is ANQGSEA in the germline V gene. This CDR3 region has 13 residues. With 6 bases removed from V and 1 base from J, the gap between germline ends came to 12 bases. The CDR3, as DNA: TGCAGCGTGCCGGGGGACAGCCAAGAGACCCAGTACTTC. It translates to CSVPGDSQETQYF.

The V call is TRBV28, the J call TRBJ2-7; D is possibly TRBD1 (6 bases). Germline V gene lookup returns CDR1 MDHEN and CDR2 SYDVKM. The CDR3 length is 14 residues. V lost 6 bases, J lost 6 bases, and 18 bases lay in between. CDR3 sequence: CASSNRDILPEQYF. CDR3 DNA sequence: TGTGCCAGCAGCAACCGGGACATTTTACCCGAGCAGTACTTC.

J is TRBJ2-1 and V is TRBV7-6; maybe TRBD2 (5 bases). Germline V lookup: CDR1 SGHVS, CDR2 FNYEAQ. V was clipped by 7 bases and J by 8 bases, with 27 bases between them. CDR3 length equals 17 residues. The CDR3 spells CASNSGNRGRVADEQFF. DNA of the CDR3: TGTGCCAGCAACTCGGGGAATCGCGGGCGGGTCGCTGATGAGCAGTTCTTC.

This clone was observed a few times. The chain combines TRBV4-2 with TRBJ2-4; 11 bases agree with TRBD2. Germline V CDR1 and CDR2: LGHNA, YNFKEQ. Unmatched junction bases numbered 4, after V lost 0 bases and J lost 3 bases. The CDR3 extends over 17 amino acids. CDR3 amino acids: CASSQDGTSGDKNIQYF. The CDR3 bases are TGTGCCAGCAGCCAAGATGGGACTAGCGGAGACAAAAACATTCAGTACTTC.

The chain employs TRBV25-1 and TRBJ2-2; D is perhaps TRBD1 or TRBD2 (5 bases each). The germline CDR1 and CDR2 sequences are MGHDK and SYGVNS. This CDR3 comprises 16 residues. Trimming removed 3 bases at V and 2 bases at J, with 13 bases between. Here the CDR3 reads CASSDSAGSNTGELFF. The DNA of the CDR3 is TGTGCCAGCAGTGACTCGGCAGGGAGTAACACCGGGGAGCTGTTTTTT.

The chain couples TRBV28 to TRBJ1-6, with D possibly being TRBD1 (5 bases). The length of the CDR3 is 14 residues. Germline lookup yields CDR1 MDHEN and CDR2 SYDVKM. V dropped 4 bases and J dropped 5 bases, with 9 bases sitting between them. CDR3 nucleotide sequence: TGTGCCAGCAGTTCCGGGGGGAATAATTCACCCCTCCACTTT. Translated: CASSSGGNNSPLHF.

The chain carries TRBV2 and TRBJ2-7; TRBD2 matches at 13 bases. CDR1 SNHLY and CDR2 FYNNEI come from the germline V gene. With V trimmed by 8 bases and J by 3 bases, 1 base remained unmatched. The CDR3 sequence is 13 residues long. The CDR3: CASGLAGVYEQYF. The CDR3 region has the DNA TGTGCCAGCGGACTAGCGGGAGTCTACGAGCAGTACTTC.

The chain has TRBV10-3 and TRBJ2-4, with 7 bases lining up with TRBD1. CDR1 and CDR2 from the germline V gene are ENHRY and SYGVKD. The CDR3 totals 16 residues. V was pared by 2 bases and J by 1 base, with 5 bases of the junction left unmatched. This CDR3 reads CAISETRGIAKNIQYF. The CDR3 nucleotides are TGTGCCATCAGTGAGACCAGGGGGATCGCCAAAAACATTCAGTACTTC.

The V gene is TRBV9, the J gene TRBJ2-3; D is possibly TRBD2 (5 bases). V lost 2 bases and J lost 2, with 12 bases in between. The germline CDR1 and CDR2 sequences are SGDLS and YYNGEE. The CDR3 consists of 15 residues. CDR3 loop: CASSVLGDDTDTQYF. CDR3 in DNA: TGTGCCAGCAGCGTCTTGGGAGACGACACAGATACGCAGTATTTT.

The CDR3 DNA sequence: TGCGCCAGCAGCCAAGATAGGGGGGGGGATATGTTCCATGGCTACACCTTC. Protein product: CASSQDRGGDMFHGYTF. The rearrangement links TRBV4-3 to TRBJ1-2; possible D gene TRBD1, 6 bases. The V end was cut by 0 bases, the J end by 6 bases, with 20 bases between. CDR3 size: 17 residues. Germline-derived CDR1 and CDR2 are LGHNA and YSLEER.